Presented here are 26 T cell receptor beta chains from one specimen sequenced in a study of T-cell reconstitution after alpha-beta-depleted transplantation in children. Construction of the TCRbeta library involved unique molecular identifiers. Each CDR3 protein gets one entry after TCRdb re-called the PCR reads with MiXCR. The sample shows 500,000 to 650,000 distinct CDR3 sequences, about an eighth of them seen only once. This material consisted of PBMCs, mostly from graft donor cells, taken 180 days after TCRalphabeta/CD19-depleted stem cell transplant. These receptors all stem from a female patient aged 2-9 years who had a stem cell transplant for aplastic anemia, so the T cells may come from the graft donor.

This clonotype has more than one count but fewer than ten. This chain links TRBV11-2 with TRBJ2-5, with D possibly being TRBD1 (6 bases). CDR3 length equals 16 residues. Trimming took off 5 bases at V and 2 bases at J, with 18 bases between the two ends. Germline V gene lookup returns CDR1 SGHAT and CDR2 FQNNGV. The CDR3 loop is CASSGRRTAVQETQYF. The DNA of the CDR3 is TGTGCCAGCAGCGGCCGTCGGACAGCAGTACAAGAGACCCAGTACTTC.

This clonotype was picked up a small number of times. The V call is TRBV7-3, the J call TRBJ1-4; perhaps TRBD1 as D (6 bases). V dropped 3 bases and J dropped 11 bases, with 16 bases sitting between them. Germline CDR1 SGHTA, CDR2 FQGTGA. This CDR3 comprises 14 residues. The CDR3 protein is CASSFTGPGEKLFF. CDR3 coding DNA: TGTGCCAGCAGCTTTACAGGGCCGGGGGAGAAACTGTTTTTT.

J is TRBJ2-2 and V is TRBV10-3, with D unclear. CDR1 is ENHRY, CDR2 SYGVKD, per germline. The V gene lost 3 bases and the J gene lost 1 base, with 12 bases spanning the gap. This CDR3 comprises 16 residues. CDR3 amino acids: CAISDSAAMNTGELFF. The DNA of the CDR3 is TGTGCCATCAGTGATTCTGCGGCGATGAACACCGGGGAGCTGTTTTTT.

This CDR3 is CSARMGMGGRGLGSSYNEQFF. For the CDR3, the DNA is TGCAGTGCTAGAATGGGTATGGGGGGGCGCGGGTTGGGGAGCTCCTACAATGAGCAGTTCTTC. V is TRBV20-1 and J is TRBJ2-1, with D possibly matching TRBD2 (7 bases). The germline V gene encodes CDR1 DFQATT and CDR2 SNEGSKA (reference sequence). The CDR3 has 21 residues. Trimming took 2 bases from V and 0 from J, leaving 29 bases between them.

CDR3 nucleotide sequence: TGTGCCAGCAGTTTTTGGAACCGACAGGGGGCTGGAGGCACTGAAGCTTTCTTT. It yields the protein CASSFWNRQGAGGTEAFF. The V and J genes are TRBV12-3 or TRBV12-4 and TRBJ1-1; 10 nucleotides align to TRBD1. The CDR3 is 18 residues long. Germline trimming cut 3 bases from V and 4 bases from J; bases unmatched to any gene: 14.

This clonotype has a handful of counts. The chain uses TRBV7-9 and TRBJ2-3; tentative D call: TRBD2 (6 bases). This CDR3 has 14 amino acids. V lost 7 bases, J lost 2 bases, and 13 bases lay in between. Germline values: CDR1 SEHNR, CDR2 FQNEAQ (reference sequence). CDR3 in DNA: TGTGCCAGCATCAGACTAGTTTCCACAGATACGCAGTATTTT. It codes for CASIRLVSTDTQYF.

This clonotype was seen more than once but under ten times. The chain is built from TRBV5-1 and TRBJ2-2; D not certain. The ends were cut back, 0 bases at V and 5 bases at J, with 5 bases in the middle. The CDR3 consists of 13 residues. CDR1 SGHRS and CDR2 YFSETQ come from the germline V gene. The CDR3 sequence: CASSLATTGELFF. The CDR3 DNA is TGCGCCAGCAGCTTGGCCACAACCGGGGAGCTGTTTTTT.

In this sample, this clonotype turned up a few times. The chain links TRBV7-9 to TRBJ2-3; 11 bases map to TRBD2. This CDR3 has 17 amino acids. The germline V gene has CDR1 SEHNR and CDR2 FQNEAQ (reference sequence). Trimming at V came to 2 bases and at J to 0 bases, leaving 4 bases not matched to a gene. CDR3 sequence reads: CASSLSLAGVSTDTQYF. CDR3 bases: TGTGCCAGCAGCTTATCACTAGCGGGAGTTAGCACAGATACGCAGTATTTT.

This clonotype was seen at least ten times. The J gene is TRBJ2-3, the V gene TRBV29-1; the match to TRBD2 covers 9 bases. The CDR3 covers 16 residues. V trimming: 1 base; J trimming: 0 bases; junction bases outside the gene matches: 5. The germline CDR1 and CDR2 sequences are SQVTM and ANQGSEA. The CDR3, as DNA: TGCAGCGTTGAAGTGAAGACTAGCGGAAGCACAGATACGCAGTATTTT. Protein product: CSVEVKTSGSTDTQYF.

CDR3 bases: TGCAGCGTTGAAGCCGGGGAGCTGTTTTTT. It codes for CSVEAGELFF. The chain carries TRBV29-1 and TRBJ2-2; D not resolved. V was trimmed by 1 base and J by 6 bases, leaving 0 bases between them. CDR3 size: 10 residues. The V gene's germline CDR1 is SQVTM and CDR2 ANQGSEA.

This clonotype was detected a few times. V and J are TRBV4-2 and TRBJ2-5; weak D call: TRBD2 (7 bases). Trimming cost V 4 bases and J 5 bases, with 14 bases left between them. CDR1 is LGHNA and CDR2 is YNFKEQ in the germline V gene. The CDR3 runs to 14 residues. The CDR3, as DNA: TGTGCCAGCAGCCGGGGGGGGGCCGGCGAGACCCAGTACTTC. Amino acid sequence: CASSRGGAGETQYF.

V usage is TRBV3-1 and J usage is TRBJ2-1; tentatively, D is TRBD2 (5 bases). V lost 1 base and J 2 bases, leaving 18 bases between the germline ends. CDR1 and CDR2 from the germline V gene are LGHDT and YNNKEL (reference sequence). This CDR3 contains 18 residues. CDR3 sequence: CASSQGFPPAGPYNEQFF. The CDR3 nucleotides are TGTGCCAGCAGCCAAGGTTTTCCACCGGCGGGCCCCTACAATGAGCAGTTCTTC.

This chain links TRBV27 with TRBJ2-7; D remains ambiguous. V was clipped by 3 bases and J by 2 bases, with 8 bases between them. Per the germline V gene, CDR1 is MNHEY and CDR2 is SMNVEV (reference sequence). CDR3 size: 13 residues. The CDR3: CASSFGSPYEQYF. In nucleotides, the CDR3 is TGTGCCAGCAGTTTTGGCAGTCCCTACGAGCAGTACTTC.

DNA of the CDR3: TGTGCCAGCAACTGGGGGGGAGCAGCTTTCTTT. Amino acids: CASNWGGAAFF. The V call is TRBV6-5, the J call TRBJ1-1; tentative D call: TRBD1 (5 bases). V gave up 7 bases and J gave up 10 bases, with 13 bases separating them. This CDR3 is 11 amino acids long. The V gene's germline CDR1 is MNHEY and CDR2 SVGAGI.

The chain is built from TRBV28 and TRBJ2-7, with 7 bases matching TRBD2. CDR1 and CDR2 (germline): MDHEN, SYDVKM. V dropped 10 bases and J dropped 4; count of bases not matched to a gene: 13. There are 14 residues in the CDR3. Here the CDR3 DNA reads TGTGCCACGGAGATGGGGCGGGGGTGGTACGAGCAGTACTTC. This sequence encodes CATEMGRGWYEQYF. Drawing the rest from reference TRBV28 and TRBJ2-7, the complete variable domain is DVKVTQSSRYLVKRTGEKVFLECVQDMDHENMFWYRQDPGLGLRLIYFSYDVKMKEKGDIPEGYSVSREKKERFSLILESASTNQTSMYLCATEMGRGWYEQYFGPGTRLTVT.

This clonotype has a count of ten or more. The chain carries TRBV5-1 and TRBJ2-7, with D possibly TRBD1 on 5 matching bases. Trimming pared 3 bases from V and 5 bases from J, leaving 15 bases between. Germline V gene lookup returns CDR1 SGHRS and CDR2 YFSETQ. This CDR3 contains 14 residues. CDR3 residues: CASSSGHSLDEQYF. The CDR3 nucleotides read TGCGCCAGCAGCTCAGGACACTCCCTAGACGAGCAGTACTTC.

The table lists this clonotype with a few counts. The rearrangement joins TRBV21-1 to TRBJ1-3; the table's TRBD1 call for D was not verified on the DNA. TRBV21-1 has pseudogene status. The CDR3 contains 19 residues. CDR3 loop: CASSIEGDRPTCSGNTIYF. The CDR3 DNA follows: TGTGCCAGCAGCATCGAGGGAGACAGACCGACCTGCTCTGGAAACACCATATATTTT.

The chain links TRBV6-5 to TRBJ2-2, with 7 nucleotides matching TRBD1. The CDR3 extends over 14 amino acids. V lost 4 bases to trimming and J lost 6 bases; unmatched junction nucleotides: 5. Germline V gene lookup returns CDR1 MNHEY and CDR2 SVGAGI. The CDR3 region is CASSWDSLAGELFF. The CDR3 bases are TGTGCCAGCAGTTGGGACAGCCTAGCCGGGGAGCTGTTTTTT.

The chain has TRBV6-2 or TRBV6-3 and TRBJ2-6, with D perhaps TRBD1 (5 bases). The CDR3 consists of 18 residues. V was cut by 5 bases and J by 0 bases, with 17 bases left in between. Germline CDR1 and CDR2: MNHEY and SVGEGT. This chain's CDR3 is CASSKLDSKVSGANVLTF. CDR3 DNA sequence: TGTGCCAGCAGTAAACTCGACAGCAAAGTCTCTGGGGCCAACGTCCTGACTTTC.

The gene calls are TRBV7-9 and TRBJ1-1; 8 bases agree with TRBD1. The CDR3 has 13 amino acids. Germline loops: CDR1 SEHNR, CDR2 FQNEAQ (reference sequence). The ends lost 1 base at V and 6 bases at J; junction bases unmatched: 1. In nucleotides, the CDR3 is TGTGCCAGCAGCTTAGAACAGGGGGCTGAAGCTTTCTTT. It is translated as CASSLEQGAEAFF.

This clonotype was seen more than once but under ten times. CDR3 in amino acids: CASSHRTGEGNQPQHF. The CDR3 bases are TGTGCCAGCTCTCACAGGACAGGGGAGGGCAATCAGCCCCAGCATTTT. The V gene is TRBV18, the J gene TRBJ1-5; 9 bases line up with TRBD1. The J segment lost 2 bases and the V segment lost 6 bases, leaving 8 bases of the junction unmatched. In germline, CDR1 is KGHSH, CDR2 LQKENI. The CDR3 contains 16 residues.

The chain carries TRBV6-5 and TRBJ2-7; 11 bases align to TRBD2. Losses at the gene ends were 2 bases for V and 2 bases for J; bases not matched to a gene: 2. CDR1 is MNHEY, CDR2 SVGAGI, per germline. This CDR3 is built from 15 residues. The CDR3 bases are TGTGCCAGCAGTTACAGACTAGCGGGAACCTACGAGCAGTACTTC. This encodes CASSYRLAGTYEQYF.

The chain uses TRBV9 and TRBJ2-3; 9 bases fit TRBD2. The CDR3 has 15 amino acids. V was clipped by 2 bases and J by 4 bases; unmatched bases: 5. Germline values: CDR1 SGDLS, CDR2 YYNGEE. CDR3 residues: CASSVTSGGADTQYF. CDR3 DNA sequence: TGTGCCAGCAGCGTGACTAGCGGAGGGGCAGATACGCAGTATTTT.

This clonotype has just a few counts. The CDR3 DNA sequence: TGTGCCAGCAGCTTGGACGGGACTACCTACGAGCAGTACGTC. It codes for CASSLDGTTYEQYV. The rearrangement uses TRBV5-5 and TRBJ2-7; 7 bases fit TRBD2. Germline-derived CDR1 and CDR2 are SGHKS and YYEKEE (reference sequence). The trim removed 0 bases at V and 2 bases at J, leaving 2 bases unmatched. The CDR3 totals 14 residues.

This clonotype has only a few counts. V gene TRBV29-1 combines with J gene TRBJ1-1; D ambiguous. Germline values: CDR1 SQVTM, CDR2 ANQGSEA. The CDR3 spans 12 residues. V dropped 4 bases and J dropped 1 base, with 7 bases sitting between them. DNA for the CDR3: TGCAGCGTTGGTGGGCGGAACACTGAAGCTTTCTTT. Protein product: CSVGGRNTEAFF. Full variable domain (missing parts from reference TRBV29-1 and TRBJ1-1): SAVISQKPSRDICQRGTSLTIQCQVDSQVTMMFWYRQQPGQSLTLIATANQGSEATYESGFVIDKFPISRPNLTFSTLTVSNMSPEDSSIYLCSVGGRNTEAFFGQGTRLTVV.

The table lists this clonotype with many counts. The gene calls are TRBV20-1 and TRBJ2-3, with 15 bases matching TRBD2. The J segment lost 3 bases and the V segment lost 3 bases, leaving 1 base of the junction unmatched. The CDR3 consists of 15 residues. The germline CDR1 and CDR2 sequences are DFQATT and SNEGSKA (reference sequence). CDR3 amino acids: CSARGLAGGTDTQYF. Here the CDR3 DNA reads TGCAGTGCTAGGGGACTAGCGGGAGGTACAGATACGCAGTATTTT.